This T cell receptor beta chain stems from a study of post-analysis software for immune sequencing data. Study details: Recorded subtypes: relapsing-remitting, secondary progressive, progressive-relapsing; some patients unannotated.

Between the trimmed V and J ends, which lost 6 bases and 0 bases, there was a span of 14 bases. The CDR3 extends over 14 amino acids. The germline V gene has CDR1 DFQATT and CDR2 SNEGSKA (reference sequence). This clonotype has a single count. Its antigen is undetermined. General study points: In patients, TRBV5-6, TRBV5-1 and TRBV20-1 belonged to roughly 5 TRBV segments found more frequently than in controls. Controls had significantly higher normalized Chao1 diversity than multiple sclerosis patients.

Every TCR beta cDNA library bore unique molecular identifiers. TCRdb itself ran the PCR reads through MiXCR, one entry per CDR3 protein. The profile shows about 500,000 distinct CDR3 sequences, under 55% of them singletons. Sample: blood. This chain links TRBV20-1 with TRBJ1-1; tentative D call: TRBD1 (6 bases). The TCR sequence derives from a girl under 18 with multiple sclerosis. The DNA of the CDR3 is TGCAGTGCCGCCCTGACAGGCCTGAACACTGAAGCTTTCTTT. This sequence encodes CSAALTGLNTEAFF.